The 29 T cell receptor beta chains in this list originate from one sample, sequenced in a study of spatial heterogeneity in lung cancer. The time point: sample taken at primary tumor resection. Their antigen targets remain unknown. Findings of the study overall: Tracking of tumor mutation counts was seen in expanded intratumoral alpha and beta TCR counts.

One entry per CDR3 protein results from TCRdb running MiXCR on the 5' RACE reads. The table has roughly 4,000 distinct CDR3 sequences, approximately 11% seen once. The specimen comprised lung tumor tissue, sampled at surgery. These receptors were collected from a male donor with early-stage non-small cell lung cancer.

This clonotype was picked up a small number of times. This sequence joins TRBV20-1 and TRBJ2-7; the D gene is possibly TRBD2 (6 bases). Germline V CDR1 and CDR2: DFQATT, SNEGSKA (reference sequence). The CDR3 runs to 9 residues. V dropped 7 bases and J dropped 6 bases, with 7 bases sitting between them. The CDR3 loop is CSGGVEQYF. DNA of the CDR3: TGCAGTGGGGGGGTCGAGCAGTACTTC.

This clonotype is categorized as hyperexpanded. CDR3 amino acids: CASSSPTEDNPYEQYV. In DNA, the CDR3 is TGTGCCAGCAGTTCTCCGACGGAGGATAATCCCTACGAGCAGTACGTC. V is TRBV2 and J is TRBJ2-7; weak D call: TRBD2 (5 bases). This CDR3 spans 16 amino acids. In germline, CDR1 is SNHLY, CDR2 FYNNEI. Trimming shortened V by 5 bases and J by 2 bases, and 19 bases separated the two germline ends.

The chain uses TRBV12-3 or TRBV12-4 and TRBJ1-4, with D possibly TRBD1 on 6 matching bases. V shed 5 bases and J shed 3 bases, with 13 bases lying between them. This CDR3 comprises 15 residues. The CDR3 here is CASSPDSSANEKLFF. CDR3 DNA sequence: TGTGCCAGCAGTCCGGACAGTTCGGCTAATGAAAAACTGTTTTTT.

The chain links TRBV11-2 to TRBJ2-5; D is perhaps TRBD1 or TRBD2 (5 bases each). The CDR3 has 17 amino acids. Germline V gives CDR1 SGHAT, CDR2 FQNNGV. Trimming cost V 4 bases and J 4 bases, with 22 bases left between them. DNA of the CDR3: TGTGCCAGCAGCTCGGCCGGGTCCCTTTGGGACCTAGAGACCCAGTACTTC. This sequence encodes CASSSAGSLWDLETQYF.

In its sample, this clonotype is medium-sized. The chain combines TRBV7-3 with TRBJ1-1; D unresolved. V dropped 2 bases and J dropped 6 bases, with 16 bases sitting between them. This CDR3 is 15 amino acids long. Germline CDR1 and CDR2: SGHTA and FQGTGA. The CDR3 DNA sequence: TGTGCCAGCAGCTTATCACCGGGCTCCATCGCTGAAGCTTTCTTT. Its protein is CASSLSPGSIAEAFF. Variable domain in full (rest from reference TRBV7-3 and TRBJ1-1): GAGVSQTPSNKVTEKGKYVELRCDPISGHTALYWYRQSLGQGPEFLIYFQGTGAADDSGLPNDRFFAVRPEGSVSTLKIQRTERGDSAVYLCASSLSPGSIAEAFFGQGTRLTVV.

A few counts support this clonotype. Relative to the germline gene, one junction end is altered; a read error may explain this. Here the CDR3 DNA reads TGCAGTGGTAGAGATGCGACACTGAGAGAGACCCAGTACTTC. It is translated as CSGRDATLRETQYF. The chain has TRBV20-1 and TRBJ2-5, with no clear D. The CDR3 totals 14 residues. Germline V gives CDR1 DFQATT, CDR2 SNEGSKA (reference sequence).

The V call is TRBV28, the J call TRBJ2-7; D is tentatively TRBD1 or TRBD2 (5 bases each). Germline V gene lookup returns CDR1 MDHEN and CDR2 SYDVKM. Trimming took off 2 bases at V and 1 base at J, with 12 bases between the two ends. The CDR3 is made up of 15 amino acids. CDR3 amino acids: CASSLGGTVSYEQYF. The CDR3 nucleotides read TGTGCCAGCAGTTTAGGGGGAACAGTTTCCTACGAGCAGTACTTC.

This clonotype has just a few counts. The CDR3 spells CASSLEWSSGTGEQFF. The DNA of the CDR3 is TGCGCCAGCAGCTTGGAATGGTCTAGCGGGACGGGTGAGCAGTTCTTC. The rearrangement links TRBV5-1 to TRBJ2-1, with 9 nucleotides matching TRBD2. V lost 0 bases to trimming and J lost 9 bases; unmatched junction nucleotides: 10. CDR3 length equals 16 residues. Germline CDR1 SGHRS, CDR2 YFSETQ.

This clonotype came up a few times. This sequence joins TRBV14 and TRBJ2-1; no reliable D call. V shed 1 base and J shed 7 bases, with 8 bases lying between them. CDR3 length: 13 amino acids. The germline CDR1 and CDR2 sequences are SGHDN and FVKESK. The DNA of the CDR3 is TGTGCCAGCAGCCAAGTCATCCGTAATGAGCAGTTCTTC. Protein product: CASSQVIRNEQFF. Full variable domain (missing parts from reference TRBV14 and TRBJ2-1): EAGVTQFPSHSVIEKGQTVTLRCDPISGHDNLYWYRRVMGKEIKFLLHFVKESKQDESGMPNNRFLAERTGGTYSTLKVQPAELEDSGVYFCASSQVIRNEQFFGPGTRLTVL.

This clonotype was recorded many times. V is TRBV7-3 and J is TRBJ1-6; D possibly corresponds to TRBD1 (5 bases). With 2 bases removed from V and 7 bases from J, the gap between germline ends came to 6 bases. This CDR3 is 13 amino acids long. The germline V gene has CDR1 SGHTA and CDR2 FQGTGA. CDR3 amino acids: CASSLGANSPLHF. Written as DNA, the CDR3 is TGTGCCAGCAGCTTAGGGGCCAATTCACCCCTCCACTTT.

A few counts support this clonotype. The chain couples TRBV7-8 to TRBJ1-6; D uncertain. Germline V lookup: CDR1 SGHVS, CDR2 FQNEAQ. The CDR3 is 15 residues long. The ends were cut back, 0 bases at V and 5 bases at J, with 8 bases in the middle. The CDR3 DNA reads TGTGCCAGCAGCTTAGCGGCAGTTAATAATTCACCCCTCCACTTT. Its translation is CASSLAAVNNSPLHF.

This clonotype showed up many times. The J gene is TRBJ2-1, the V gene TRBV30; D not certain. With 1 base removed from V and 15 bases from J, the gap between germline ends came to 13 bases. CDR3 length: 11 residues. The germline CDR1 and CDR2 sequences are GTSNPN and SVGIG (reference sequence). CDR3 sequence: CAWSEWHTGFF. Here the CDR3 DNA reads TGTGCCTGGAGTGAGTGGCACACGGGGTTCTTC.

This clonotype showed up just a few times. The rearrangement joins TRBV29-1 to TRBJ1-4; 7 nucleotides match TRBD1. The ends lost 7 bases at V and 8 bases at J; junction bases unmatched: 7. Per germline, CDR1 SQVTM and CDR2 ANQGSEA. CDR3 length: 12 residues. DNA of the CDR3: TGCAGCGCCGGGACAGTGAGGGAAAAACTGTTTTTT. It specifies CSAGTVREKLFF.

The table lists this clonotype with many counts. This chain joins TRBV27 and TRBJ1-2, with D perhaps matching TRBD1 (6 bases). This CDR3 contains 12 residues. The V end lost 3 bases, the J end lost 8 bases, and 10 bases lay between the germline ends. CDR1 is MNHEY and CDR2 is SMNVEV in the germline V gene (reference sequence). The CDR3 region has the DNA TGTGCCAGCAGTTTCATGGGGGGCGGCTACACCTTC. It translates to CASSFMGGGYTF.

CDR3 DNA sequence: TGTGCCAGCAGCTTAGAAAGCGTTATCGCCGGGGAGCTGTTTTTT. Its protein is CASSLESVIAGELFF. This rearrangement joins TRBV7-2 to TRBJ2-2; no definite D call. V was trimmed by 1 base and J by 6 bases, leaving 12 bases between them. This CDR3 contains 15 residues. From germline, CDR1 is SGHTA and CDR2 FQGNSA.

In the case of this clonotype: It may be a read error: a sequence one base away is much more abundant. V usage is TRBV20-1 and J usage is TRBJ1-6; 8 nucleotides agree with TRBD1. Germline CDR1 is DFQATT and CDR2 is SNEGSKA (reference sequence). This CDR3 spans 15 amino acids. With V trimmed by 6 bases and J by 9 bases, 13 bases remained unmatched. In DNA form, the CDR3 reads TGCAGTGCAGGACGTATGACAGGGGTAGGTTCACCCCTCCACTTT. Protein: CSAGRMTGVGSPLHF.

This clonotype was counted only a few times. The chain couples TRBV19 to TRBJ2-1; 10 bases are a match to TRBD2. Germline values: CDR1 LNHDA, CDR2 SQIVND (reference sequence). There are 14 residues in the CDR3. V lost 3 bases, J lost 7 bases, and 3 bases stayed unmatched. The CDR3 here is CASSMGLAKNEQFF. CDR3 sequence (DNA): TGTGCCAGTAGTATGGGACTAGCGAAGAATGAGCAGTTCTTC.

The chain has TRBV7-3 and TRBJ2-3; D gene unclear. Germline CDR1 and CDR2: SGHTA and FQGTGA. V was trimmed by 6 bases and J by 4 bases, leaving 11 bases between them. CDR3 length equals 13 residues. CDR3 in amino acids: CASSFLGSDTQYF. As DNA, the CDR3 is TGTGCCAGCAGTTTCTTGGGCTCAGATACGCAGTATTTT.

The table lists this clonotype with a few counts. The gene calls are TRBV5-1 and TRBJ2-1; 11 bases align to TRBD1. The CDR3 has 14 residues. Trimming cost V 1 base and J 9 bases; bases outside gene matches: 3. Looked up from germline, CDR1 is SGHRS and CDR2 is YFSETQ. CDR3 DNA sequence: TGCGCCAGCAGCTTGTCCGGGACAGGGGGTGAGCAGTTCTTC. It encodes CASSLSGTGGEQFF.

The chain employs TRBV20-1 and TRBJ1-1; D remains unclear. The CDR3 runs to 12 residues. V was trimmed by 7 bases and J by 1 base, leaving 10 bases between them. From germline, CDR1 is DFQATT and CDR2 SNEGSKA (reference sequence). The CDR3 nucleotides are TGCAGTGGCTGGGTAGGGAACACTGAAGCTTTCTTT. Translation gives CSGWVGNTEAFF.

This clonotype is labeled medium-sized. The V and J genes are TRBV29-1 and TRBJ2-7; the match to TRBD1 covers 8 bases. Looked up from germline, CDR1 is SQVTM and CDR2 is ANQGSEA. The V segment lost 7 bases and the J segment 5 bases; nucleotides outside the gene matches: 4. There are 11 residues in the CDR3. The CDR3 DNA sequence: TGCAGCGGTGAGACAGGGGACGAGCAGTACTTC. Amino acids: CSGETGDEQYF.

This clonotype was recorded a few times. V gene TRBV2 combines with J gene TRBJ1-2, with TRBD1 as a possible D gene (6 bases). This CDR3 is 14 amino acids long. CDR1 and CDR2 (germline): SNHLY, FYNNEI. V dropped 5 bases and J dropped 4 bases, with 14 bases sitting between them. The CDR3 nucleotides are TGTGCCAGCAGTAAACGACAGGAAATCTATGGCTACACCTTC. Translating it yields CASSKRQEIYGYTF.

This clonotype has just a few counts. The chain uses TRBV9 and TRBJ2-1; D perhaps matches TRBD1 (5 bases). V lost 2 bases and J 4 bases, leaving 10 bases between the germline ends. This CDR3 is 14 amino acids long. Germline loops: CDR1 SGDLS, CDR2 YYNGEE. CDR3 bases: TGTGCCAGCAGCGTCCGGCAGGGATACAATGAGCAGTTCTTC. The encoded protein is CASSVRQGYNEQFF. The whole variable domain, filled in from reference TRBV9 and TRBJ2-1, reads DSGVTQTPKHLITATGQRVTLRCSPRSGDLSVYWYQQSLDQGLQFLIQYYNGEERAKGNILERFSAQQFPDLHSELNLSSLELGDSALYFCASSVRQGYNEQFFGPGTRLTVL.

This chain links TRBV6-1 with TRBJ1-3; D not certain. The V end lost 7 bases, the J end lost 0 bases, and 10 bases lay between the germline ends. There are 14 residues in the CDR3. CDR1 is MNHNS and CDR2 is SASEGT in the germline V gene. The CDR3 region has the DNA TGTGCCAGCATACTGGAGATCTCTGGAAACACCATATATTTT. Translated, it gives CASILEISGNTIYF.

This clonotype was seen at least ten times. The rearrangement links TRBV19 to TRBJ2-5; 7 bases are a match to TRBD2. The CDR3 extends over 15 amino acids. J was trimmed by 4 bases and V by 3 bases; bases with no gene match: 8. Germline-derived CDR1 and CDR2 are LNHDA and SQIVND (reference sequence). CDR3 in amino acids: CASSIFAGESETQYF. CDR3 bases: TGTGCCAGTAGTATCTTCGCGGGGGAGTCAGAGACCCAGTACTTC. The full variable domain, its missing parts supplied by reference TRBV19 and TRBJ2-5, is DGGITQSPKYLFRKEGQNVTLSCEQNLNHDAMYWYRQDPGQGLRLIYYSQIVNDFQKGDIAEGYSVSREKKESFPLTVTSAQKNPTAFYLCASSIFAGESETQYFGPGTRLLVL.

V gene TRBV15 combines with J gene TRBJ1-5; no reliable D call. The V end lost 1 base, the J end lost 6 bases, and 7 bases lay between the germline ends. In germline, CDR1 is LNHNV, CDR2 YYDKDF (reference sequence). The CDR3 runs 13 residues. This chain's CDR3 is CATSRGVGQPQHF. The CDR3 DNA is TGTGCCACCAGCAGAGGTGTGGGTCAGCCCCAGCATTTT.

The chain has TRBV7-2 and TRBJ2-6; D is undetermined. This CDR3 has 14 amino acids. From germline, CDR1 is SGHTA and CDR2 FQGNSA. V lost 1 base to trimming and J lost 2 bases, with 3 bases between them. The CDR3 reads CASSLVAGANVLTF. Written as DNA, the CDR3 is TGTGCCAGCAGCTTAGTTGCTGGGGCCAACGTCCTGACTTTC.

This clonotype was found many times. The chain combines TRBV10-3 with TRBJ1-1, with 7 bases aligning to TRBD1. With 6 bases clipped from V and 1 base from J, the junction kept 2 bases outside the gene matches. The germline CDR1 and CDR2 sequences are ENHRY and SYGVKD. CDR3 length: 13 residues. The CDR3 sequence is CAISRDRNTEAFF. The CDR3 region has the DNA TGTGCCATCAGCCGGGACAGGAACACTGAAGCTTTCTTT.

This clonotype was seen more than once but under ten times. The chain recombines TRBV28 with TRBJ2-7, with D possibly matching TRBD1 (5 bases). The V and J ends lost 4 bases and 7 bases respectively, with 14 bases between them. This CDR3 is 13 amino acids long. Germline-derived CDR1 and CDR2 are MDHEN and SYDVKM. CDR3 protein: CASSWTYWGEQYF. DNA of the CDR3: TGTGCCAGCAGTTGGACATATTGGGGAGAGCAGTACTTC.